This T cell receptor (beta chain) originates from a study of CD8+ T cells in alopecia areata. General study results and limits: Possibly because of HLA-related factors, TCR sharing was less clear across patients than in mice. Under tofacitinib, fewer expanded CD8+ clones appeared among the top 100 scalp clones.

Extracted RNA was reverse transcribed into cDNA, the sequencing template. Assay: immunoSEQ multiplex PCR; the TCRdb copy retains only in-frame clones and omits some. The sample has under 350,000 clones, roughly 60% seen once; the top ten hold under 2%. This sample's treatment: oral pan-JAK inhibitor, 5-10 mg twice daily. Lesional scalp punch biopsies and peripheral blood were collected from alopecia areata patients. V shed 3 bases and J shed 2 bases, with 7 bases lying between them. The CDR3 consists of 13 residues. Germline V gives CDR1 SGHTA, CDR2 FQGNSA. Concerning this clone itself: The antigen is undetermined.

The receptor was isolated from a human donor with alopecia areata. The chain joins TRBV7-2 to TRBJ1-1, with D hard to call. The sample here was CD4+ T cells sorted from blood, taken at week 24, from a patient treated with tofacitinib. CDR3 nucleotide sequence: TGTGCCAGCAGCTTTAGGACCAACACTGAAGCTTTCTTT. It encodes CASSFRTNTEAFF.